This T cell receptor (beta chain) comes out of a study of neoadjuvant anti-PD-1 for oral cavity cancer. The CDR3 loop spans 12 amino acids. Per the germline V gene, CDR1 is MDHEN and CDR2 is SYDVKM. Trimming took off 1 base at V and 5 bases at J, with 5 bases between the two ends. This clone has only a few counts. Profiled with immunoSEQ multiplex PCR; TCRdb holds only in-frame clones, not every one. The sample lists 15,000 or so clones, around two thirds occurring once. The sample was PBMCs, taken before nivolumab (anti-PD-1) treatment. The J gene is TRBJ1-2, the V gene TRBV28; no clear D gene. The receptor's source is a person aged 35-80 years with oral cavity squamous cell carcinoma. CDR3 region: CASSLFRYGYTF. CDR3 bases: TGTGCCAGCAGTTTATTCCGGTATGGCTACACCTTC.